The sequence of this T cell receptor (beta chain) was determined in a study of cytomegalovirus exposure and HLA in healthy donors. PCR amplification relied on 60 Vbeta primers (plus 13 Jbeta primers). Here immunoSEQ multiplex PCR was the method, and the copy in TCRdb shows in-frame clones only, minus some. The sample comprises about 80,000 clones, 70% to 80% of which are singletons, and 23% rests with the top ten. From germline, CDR1 is SQVTM and CDR2 ANQGSEA. This CDR3 is 13 amino acids long. Trimming pared 4 bases from V and 7 bases from J, leaving 11 bases between. About this clone: Its antigen is currently unknown.

General study findings and limits: In a later analysis, most CMV-associated TCR beta chains appeared HLA-restricted.

The V gene is TRBV29-1, the J gene TRBJ1-6; D not resolved. What was sequenced was PBMCs. This clonotype was obtained from a woman aged 50 to 60 in good health and CMV-seropositive. DNA for the CDR3: TGCAGCGTTGTTCTGTATCCCAATTCACCCCTCCACTTT. Its protein product is CSVVLYPNSPLHF.